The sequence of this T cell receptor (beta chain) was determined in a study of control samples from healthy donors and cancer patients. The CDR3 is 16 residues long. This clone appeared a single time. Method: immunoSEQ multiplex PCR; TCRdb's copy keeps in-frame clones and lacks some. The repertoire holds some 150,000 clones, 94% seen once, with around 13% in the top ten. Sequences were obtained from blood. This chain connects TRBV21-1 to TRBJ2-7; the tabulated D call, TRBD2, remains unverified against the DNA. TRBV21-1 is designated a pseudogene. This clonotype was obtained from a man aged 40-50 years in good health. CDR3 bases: TGTGCCACGACCCCGTCCAGGGACTCCCTTAGGTACGAGCAGTACTTC. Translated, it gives CATTPSRDSLRYEQYF.